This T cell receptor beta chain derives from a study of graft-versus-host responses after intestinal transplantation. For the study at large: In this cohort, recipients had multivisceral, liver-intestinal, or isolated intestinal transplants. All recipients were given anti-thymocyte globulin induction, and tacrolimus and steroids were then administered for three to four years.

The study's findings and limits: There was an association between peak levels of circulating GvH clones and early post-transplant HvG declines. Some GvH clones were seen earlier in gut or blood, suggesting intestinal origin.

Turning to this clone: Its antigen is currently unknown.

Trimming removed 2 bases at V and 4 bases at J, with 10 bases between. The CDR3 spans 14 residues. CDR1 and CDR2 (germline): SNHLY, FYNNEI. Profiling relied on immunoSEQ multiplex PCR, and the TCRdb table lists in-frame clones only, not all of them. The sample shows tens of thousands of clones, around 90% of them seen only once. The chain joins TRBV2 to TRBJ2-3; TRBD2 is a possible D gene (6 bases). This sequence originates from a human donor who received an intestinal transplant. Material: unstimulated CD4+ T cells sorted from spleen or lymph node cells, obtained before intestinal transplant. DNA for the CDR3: TGTGCCAGCAGTGAATGGTGGGGGGCAGATACGCAGTATTTT. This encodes CASSEWWGADTQYF.